This T cell receptor beta chain appears in the sequencing data of a study of T cell clonotyping in hematopoietic cell transplantation. Notes on the study in general: Few recipient clonotypes overlapped donors; over 97% were de novo at given depth. After transplant, recipient diversity fell while pathologically expanded clonotypes grew through day 180.

To note about this clone: Its antigen is as yet unknown.

The germline gives CDR1 SGHAT, CDR2 FQNNGV. Trimming at V came to 5 bases and at J to 7 bases, leaving 11 bases not matched to a gene. The CDR3 is 16 residues long. The assay was immunoSEQ multiplex PCR, and TCRdb's table has in-frame clones only and misses some. The repertoire holds 8,400 or so clones, with about three fifths as singletons. Recipients were bled about 28 days pretransplant and at posttransplant days 30, 100, 180. This clonotype originated in a male patient between 55 and 70 years old who had an allogeneic stem cell transplant from an unrelated donor, so the T cells may come from the graft donor. Some clones in this sample may be carry-over from other donors' samples. V gene TRBV11-2 combines with J gene TRBJ2-2, with 9 nucleotides matching TRBD1. The sequenced sample was peripheral blood mononuclear cells, obtained 100 days after allogeneic stem cell transplant. CDR3 region: CASSAPGTGLVGELFF. Written as DNA, the CDR3 is TGTGCCAGCAGCGCTCCAGGGACAGGGTTGGTCGGGGAGCTGTTTTTT.